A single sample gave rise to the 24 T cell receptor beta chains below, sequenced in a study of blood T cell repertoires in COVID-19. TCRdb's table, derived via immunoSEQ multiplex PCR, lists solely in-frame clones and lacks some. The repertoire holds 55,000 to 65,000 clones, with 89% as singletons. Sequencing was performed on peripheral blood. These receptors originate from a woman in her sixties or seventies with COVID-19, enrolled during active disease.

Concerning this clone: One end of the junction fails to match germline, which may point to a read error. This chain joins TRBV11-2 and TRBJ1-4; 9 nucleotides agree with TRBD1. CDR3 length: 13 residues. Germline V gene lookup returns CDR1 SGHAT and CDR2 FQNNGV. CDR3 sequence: CASSLGGGTGTEF. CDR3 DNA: TGTGCCAGCAGCTTAGGGGGCGGGACAGGGACGGAGTTT.

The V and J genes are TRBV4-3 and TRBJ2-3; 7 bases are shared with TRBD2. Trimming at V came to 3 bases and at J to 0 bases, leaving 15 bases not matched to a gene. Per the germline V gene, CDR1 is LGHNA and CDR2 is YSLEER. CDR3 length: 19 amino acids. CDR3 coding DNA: TGCGCCAGCAGCCAGCTCCGGGCTAGCGGCCAGACTAGCACAGATACGCAGTATTTT. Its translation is CASSQLRASGQTSTDTQYF.

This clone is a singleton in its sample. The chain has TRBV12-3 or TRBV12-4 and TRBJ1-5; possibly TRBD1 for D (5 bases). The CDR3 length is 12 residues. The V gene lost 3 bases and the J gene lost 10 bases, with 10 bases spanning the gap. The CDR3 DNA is TGTGCCAGCAGTTTCCAGGGAGGTCCCCAGCATTTT. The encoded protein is CASSFQGGPQHF.

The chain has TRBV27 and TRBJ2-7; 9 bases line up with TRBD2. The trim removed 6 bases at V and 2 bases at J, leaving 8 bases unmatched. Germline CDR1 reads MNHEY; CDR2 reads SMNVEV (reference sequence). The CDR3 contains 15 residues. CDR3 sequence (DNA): TGTGCCAGCAGAACTAGCGGGTTCCCGCCCTACGAGCAGTACTTC. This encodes CASRTSGFPPYEQYF.

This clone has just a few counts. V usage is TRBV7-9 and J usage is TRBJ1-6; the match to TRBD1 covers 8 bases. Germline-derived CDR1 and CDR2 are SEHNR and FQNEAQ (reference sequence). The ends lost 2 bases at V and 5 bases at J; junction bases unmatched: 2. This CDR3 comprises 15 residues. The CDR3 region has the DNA TGTGCCAGCAGCTTACCGGGACAGGATAATTCACCCCTCCACTTT. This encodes CASSLPGQDNSPLHF.

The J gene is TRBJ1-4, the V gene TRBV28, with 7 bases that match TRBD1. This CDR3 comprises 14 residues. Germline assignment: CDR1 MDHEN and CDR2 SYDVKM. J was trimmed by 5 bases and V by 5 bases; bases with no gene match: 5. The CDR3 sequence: CASSMQGVNEKLFF. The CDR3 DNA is TGTGCCAGCAGTATGCAGGGGGTAAATGAAAAACTGTTTTTT.

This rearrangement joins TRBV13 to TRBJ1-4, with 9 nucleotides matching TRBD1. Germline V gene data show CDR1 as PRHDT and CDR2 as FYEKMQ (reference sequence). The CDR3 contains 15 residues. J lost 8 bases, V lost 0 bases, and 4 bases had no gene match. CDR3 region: CASSLGYRGPEKLFF. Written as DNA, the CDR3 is TGTGCCAGCAGCTTAGGCTACAGGGGGCCGGAAAAACTGTTTTTT. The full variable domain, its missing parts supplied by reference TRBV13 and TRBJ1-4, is AAGVIQSPRHLIKEKRETATLKCYPIPRHDTVYWYQQGPGQDPQFLISFYEKMQSDKGSIPDRFSAQQFSDYHSELNMSSLELGDSALYFCASSLGYRGPEKLFFGSGTQLSVL.

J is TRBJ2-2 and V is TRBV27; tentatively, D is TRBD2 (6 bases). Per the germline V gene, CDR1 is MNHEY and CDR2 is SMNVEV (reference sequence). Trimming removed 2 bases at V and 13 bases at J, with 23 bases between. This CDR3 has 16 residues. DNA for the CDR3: TGTGCCAGCAGTTTACGGGTACCCAGCGTCCGGGGAGGGCTGTTTTTT. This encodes CASSLRVPSVRGGLFF.

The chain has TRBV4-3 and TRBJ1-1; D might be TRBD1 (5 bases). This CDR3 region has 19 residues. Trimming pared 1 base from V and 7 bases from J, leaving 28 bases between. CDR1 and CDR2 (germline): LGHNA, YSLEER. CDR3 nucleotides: TGCGCCAGCAGCCAAGCTCGGGGGGACCCCCCGCGGGAACACTTTGAAGCTTTCTTT. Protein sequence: CASSQARGDPPREHFEAFF.

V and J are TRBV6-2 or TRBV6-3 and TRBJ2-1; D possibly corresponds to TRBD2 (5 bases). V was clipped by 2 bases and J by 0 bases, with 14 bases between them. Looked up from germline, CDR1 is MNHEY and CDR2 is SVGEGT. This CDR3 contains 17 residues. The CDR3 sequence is CASSYGGGRSSYNEQFF. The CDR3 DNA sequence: TGTGCCAGCAGTTACGGAGGAGGTAGGAGCTCCTACAATGAGCAGTTCTTC.

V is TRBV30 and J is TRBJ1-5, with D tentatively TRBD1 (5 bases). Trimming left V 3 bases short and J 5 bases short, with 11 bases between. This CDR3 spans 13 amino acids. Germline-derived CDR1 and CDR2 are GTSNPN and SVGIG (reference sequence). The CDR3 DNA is TGTGCCTGGAGCCAGGGAGGCGATCAGCCCCAGCATTTT. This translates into CAWSQGGDQPQHF. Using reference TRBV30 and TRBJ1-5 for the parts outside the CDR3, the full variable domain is SQTIHQWPATLVQPVGSPLSLECTVEGTSNPNLYWYRQAAGRGLQLLFYSVGIGQISSEVPQNLSASRPQDRQFILSSKKLLLSDSGFYLCAWSQGGDQPQHFGDGTRLSIL.

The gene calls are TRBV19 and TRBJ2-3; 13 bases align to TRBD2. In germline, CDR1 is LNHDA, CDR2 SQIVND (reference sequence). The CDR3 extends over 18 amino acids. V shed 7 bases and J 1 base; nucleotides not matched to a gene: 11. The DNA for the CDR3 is TGTGCCAGTACCGGGACTAGCGGGATTGGATACGGCACAGATACGCAGTATTTT. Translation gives CASTGTSGIGYGTDTQYF.

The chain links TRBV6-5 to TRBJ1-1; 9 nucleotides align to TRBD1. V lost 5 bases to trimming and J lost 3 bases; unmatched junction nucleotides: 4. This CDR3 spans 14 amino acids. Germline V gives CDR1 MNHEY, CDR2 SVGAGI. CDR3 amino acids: CASSPGQGHTEAFF. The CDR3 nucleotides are TGTGCCAGCAGTCCGGGACAGGGCCACACTGAAGCTTTCTTT.

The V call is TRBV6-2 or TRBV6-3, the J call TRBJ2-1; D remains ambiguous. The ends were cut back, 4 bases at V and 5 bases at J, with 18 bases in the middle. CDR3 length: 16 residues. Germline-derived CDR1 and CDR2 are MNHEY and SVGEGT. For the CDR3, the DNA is TGTGCCAGCAGTTCCACCGACAACTTTTGGGACAATGAGCAGTTCTTC. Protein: CASSSTDNFWDNEQFF.

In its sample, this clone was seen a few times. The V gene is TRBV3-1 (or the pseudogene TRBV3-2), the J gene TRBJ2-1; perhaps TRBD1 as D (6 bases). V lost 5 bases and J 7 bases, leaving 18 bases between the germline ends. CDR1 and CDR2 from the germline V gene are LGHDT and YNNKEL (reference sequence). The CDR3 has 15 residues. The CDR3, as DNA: TGTGCCAGCAGCTATGGCCAGGGGCTTTGGAATGAGCAGTTCTTC. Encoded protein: CASSYGQGLWNEQFF.

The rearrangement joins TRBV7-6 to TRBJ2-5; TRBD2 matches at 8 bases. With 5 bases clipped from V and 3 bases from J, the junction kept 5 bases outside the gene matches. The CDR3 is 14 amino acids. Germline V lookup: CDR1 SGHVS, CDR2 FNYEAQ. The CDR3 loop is CASSRGGGKETQYF. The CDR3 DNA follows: TGTGCCAGCAGCCGGGGGGGTGGAAAAGAGACCCAGTACTTC.

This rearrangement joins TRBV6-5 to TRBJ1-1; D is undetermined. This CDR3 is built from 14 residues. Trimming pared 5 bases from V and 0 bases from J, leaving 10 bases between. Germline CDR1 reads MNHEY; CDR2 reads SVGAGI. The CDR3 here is CASSRFGLNTEAFF. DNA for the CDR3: TGTGCCAGCAGTCGCTTCGGGTTGAACACTGAAGCTTTCTTT.

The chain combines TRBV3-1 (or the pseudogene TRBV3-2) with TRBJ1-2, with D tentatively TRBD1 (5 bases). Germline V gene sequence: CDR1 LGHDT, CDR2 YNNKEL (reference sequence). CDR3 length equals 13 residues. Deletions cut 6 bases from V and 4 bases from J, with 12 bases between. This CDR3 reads CASRLQGGYGYTF. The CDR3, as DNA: TGTGCCAGCAGACTCCAGGGTGGCTATGGCTACACCTTC.

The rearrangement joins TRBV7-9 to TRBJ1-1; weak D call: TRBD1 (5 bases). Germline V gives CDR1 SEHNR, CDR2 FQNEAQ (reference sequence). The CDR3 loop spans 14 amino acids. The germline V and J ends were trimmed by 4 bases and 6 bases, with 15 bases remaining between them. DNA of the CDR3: TGTGCCAGCAGCTCCGGGACGGGGACTCCTGAAGCTTTCTTT. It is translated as CASSSGTGTPEAFF. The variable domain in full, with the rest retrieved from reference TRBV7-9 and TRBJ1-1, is DTGVSQNPRHKITKRGQNVTFRCDPISEHNRLYWYRQTLGQGPEFLTYFQNEAQLEKSRLLSDRFSAERPKGSFSTLEIQRTEQGDSAMYLCASSSGTGTPEAFFGQGTRLTVV.

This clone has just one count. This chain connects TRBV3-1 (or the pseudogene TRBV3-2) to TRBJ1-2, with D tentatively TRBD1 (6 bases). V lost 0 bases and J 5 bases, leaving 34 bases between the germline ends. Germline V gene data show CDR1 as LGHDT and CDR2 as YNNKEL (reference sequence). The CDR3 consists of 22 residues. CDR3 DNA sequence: TGTGCCAGCAGCCAAGATCAGGGGATATTAGTGCAACATACCCTTCTTGAATATGGCTACACCTTC. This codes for CASSQDQGILVQHTLLEYGYTF.

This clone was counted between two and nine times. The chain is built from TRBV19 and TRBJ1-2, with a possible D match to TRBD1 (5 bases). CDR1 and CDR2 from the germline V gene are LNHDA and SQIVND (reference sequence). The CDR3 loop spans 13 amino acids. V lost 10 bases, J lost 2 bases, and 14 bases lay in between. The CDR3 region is CATTPQGNYGYTF. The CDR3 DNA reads TGTGCCACTACCCCCCAGGGAAACTATGGCTACACCTTC.

In DNA, the CDR3 is TGCGCCAGCAGCTTGTTCCAGGGGGCGAACACAGATACGCAGTATTTT. Its protein is CASSLFQGANTDTQYF. The V call is TRBV5-1, the J call TRBJ2-3; 8 nucleotides line up with TRBD1. The V segment lost 1 base and the J segment 2 bases; nucleotides outside the gene matches: 6. Germline CDR1 reads SGHRS; CDR2 reads YFSETQ. The CDR3 length is 16 residues.

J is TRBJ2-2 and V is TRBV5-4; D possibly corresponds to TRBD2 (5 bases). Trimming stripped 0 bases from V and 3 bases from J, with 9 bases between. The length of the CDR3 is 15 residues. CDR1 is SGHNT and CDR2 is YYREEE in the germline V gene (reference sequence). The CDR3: CASSLEEGDTGELFF. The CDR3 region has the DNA TGTGCCAGCAGCTTGGAAGAGGGAGACACCGGGGAGCTGTTTTTT.

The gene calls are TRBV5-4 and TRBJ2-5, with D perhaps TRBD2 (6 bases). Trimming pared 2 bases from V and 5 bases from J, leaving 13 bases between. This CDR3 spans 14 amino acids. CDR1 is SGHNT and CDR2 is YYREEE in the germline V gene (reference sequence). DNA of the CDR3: TGTGCCAGCAGCTTTACGGGCGGGATTGAGACCCAGTACTTC. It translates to CASSFTGGIETQYF.